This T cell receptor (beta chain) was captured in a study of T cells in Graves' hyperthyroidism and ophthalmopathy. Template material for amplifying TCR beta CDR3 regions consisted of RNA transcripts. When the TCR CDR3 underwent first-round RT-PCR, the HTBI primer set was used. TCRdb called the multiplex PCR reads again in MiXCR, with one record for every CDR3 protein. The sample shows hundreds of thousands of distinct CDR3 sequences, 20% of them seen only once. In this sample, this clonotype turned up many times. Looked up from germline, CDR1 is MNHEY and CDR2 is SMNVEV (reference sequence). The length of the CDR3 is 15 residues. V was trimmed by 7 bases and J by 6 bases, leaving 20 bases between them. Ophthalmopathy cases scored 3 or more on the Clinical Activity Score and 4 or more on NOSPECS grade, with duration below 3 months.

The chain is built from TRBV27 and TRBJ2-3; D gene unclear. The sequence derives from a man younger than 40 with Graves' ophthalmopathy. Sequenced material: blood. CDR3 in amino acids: CASTAGRLNRDTQYF. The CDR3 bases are TGTGCCAGCACCGCCGGTCGGCTTAACCGTGATACGCAGTATTTT.